The present TCR beta chain was sequenced within a study of persistence of HIV-infected CD4 T cells. This nonspecific control used anti-CD3/anti-CD28 bead stimulation of CD4+ T cells. CD4+ T cells upregulating both CD40 ligand and CD69 were sorted as responding cells. The libraries were made with immunoSEQ version 4 in survey mode. Clones were sequenced by immunoSEQ multiplex PCR, and TCRdb holds only the in-frame ones, with some missing. This table holds about 46,000 clones, 90% found once. With respect to this clone: Its target is not known.

Per germline, CDR1 SEHNR and CDR2 FQNEAQ (reference sequence). CDR3 length: 13 amino acids. Trimming took 5 bases from V and 4 from J, leaving 11 bases between them. J is TRBJ2-5 and V is TRBV7-9; D might be TRBD2 (6 bases). The sample was CD4+ T cells sorted from PBMCs after approximately 18-hour stimulation, taken from a patient who received antiretroviral therapy. The receptor's source is an adult woman with HIV who was CMV-seropositive. The chain's CDR3 is CASSPLGGETQYF. The CDR3 coding sequence is TGTGCCAGCAGCCCGTTGGGGGGAGAGACCCAGTACTTC.